These 2 T cell receptor beta chains came from one sample sequenced in a study of blood T cell repertoires in COVID-19. Profiling relied on immunoSEQ multiplex PCR, and the TCRdb table lists in-frame clones only, not all of them. The repertoire holds roughly 330,000 clones, with roughly 90% as singletons. Sequencing used peripheral blood. The origin of the receptors is a woman aged 50 to 65 with active or convalescent COVID-19.

V gene TRBV5-4 combines with J gene TRBJ1-1; D gene uncertain. V lost 0 bases and J 2 bases, leaving 8 bases between the germline ends. Germline loops: CDR1 SGHNT, CDR2 YYREEE (reference sequence). This CDR3 is 14 amino acids long. The CDR3 DNA follows: TGTGCCAGCAGCTTGGCGGGGAGAAACACTGAAGCTTTCTTT. Its translation: CASSLAGRNTEAFF.

This clone has a single count. The V gene is TRBV30, the J gene TRBJ1-3; a weak D match, TRBD1 (5 bases). This CDR3 comprises 14 residues. CDR1 GTSNPN and CDR2 SVGIG come from the germline V gene (reference sequence). Trimming shortened V by 3 bases and J by 0 bases, and 9 bases separated the two germline ends. Written as DNA, the CDR3 is TGTGCCTGGAGGGCAGGGAACTCTGGAAACACCATATATTTT. Translation gives CAWRAGNSGNTIYF. The variable domain in full, with the rest retrieved from reference TRBV30 and TRBJ1-3, is SQTIHQWPATLVQPVGSPLSLECTVEGTSNPNLYWYRQAAGRGLQLLFYSVGIGQISSEVPQNLSASRPQDRQFILSSKKLLLSDSGFYLCAWRAGNSGNTIYFGEGSWLTVV.